The present T cell receptor (beta chain) was sequenced within a study of blood T cell repertoires in COVID-19. This table comes from immunoSEQ multiplex PCR, and its TCRdb copy is limited to in-frame clones, with some not included. The sample yields 45,000 to 55,000 clones, about 83% seen once. The V segment lost 4 bases and the J segment 0 bases; nucleotides outside the gene matches: 5. Germline V gives CDR1 SGHAT, CDR2 FQNNGV. The CDR3 loop spans 16 amino acids. V is TRBV11-2 and J is TRBJ1-1, with 10 bases aligning to TRBD1. The specimen sequenced was peripheral blood. The TCR was taken from a man over 45 with acute or convalescent COVID-19. The CDR3 loop is CASSWDRGLMNTEAFF. DNA for the CDR3: TGTGCCAGCAGCTGGGACAGGGGTCTTATGAACACTGAAGCTTTCTTT.